The present T cell receptor (beta chain) was sequenced within a study of PD-1 blockade in classical Hodgkin lymphoma. Study-level information: Nivolumab dosing for patients was 3 mg/kg, administered intravenously every 2 weeks.

Study-wide findings and caveats: It was reported that newly diagnosed patients had less baseline TCR diversity than healthy donors.

Libraries were prepared by immunoSEQ multiplex PCR; TCRdb keeps only in-frame clonotypes and omits some of them. This sample yields approximately 27,000 clones, of which 86% are seen a single time; roughly 2.6% belongs to the top ten. All the patients suffered relapse after autologous stem cell transplantation, and brentuximab vedotin exposure differed. Patients showed best responses of complete response, partial response or progressive disease. Details on this clone: What it binds is unknown.

The receptor's source is a human donor with classical Hodgkin lymphoma. Source: peripheral blood mononuclear cells (PBMCs), taken at baseline.

The CDR3 coding sequence is TGTGCCAGCAGTTACCCGACAGCCGACACCGGGGAGCTGTTTTTT. Protein sequence: CASSYPTADTGELFF. The chain links TRBV6-8 to TRBJ2-2; D may be TRBD1 (5 bases). Per germline, CDR1 MNHGY and CDR2 SAAAGT. The CDR3 covers 15 residues. Trimming removed 2 bases at V and 3 bases at J, with 10 bases between.